What follows is one T cell receptor (beta chain) and its context. Original data processing: Reference gene primers were amplified, and this amplification served to estimate nucleated cell counts. Some clones are missing from TCRdb's copy, which holds only in-frame ones; the method was immunoSEQ multiplex PCR. V and J calls and clone size are given by that table; D and trimming were obtained from the DNA. Of over 200,000 clones listed, 80% to 85% were seen once; the top ten hold 27%. The V and J ends lost 0 bases and 1 base respectively, with 23 bases between them. The CDR3 has 19 amino acids. CDR1 and CDR2 (germline): SGHDT, YYEEEE. This entry is derived from a study of blood T cell repertoires in COVID-19.

Sequenced: peripheral blood. This chain uses TRBV5-6 with TRBJ2-7; possible D gene TRBD2, 5 bases. The sequence came from a man aged 35 to 55 with acute or convalescent COVID-19. The CDR3 loop is CASSLAETSGRVHSYEQYF. In nucleotides, the CDR3 is TGTGCCAGCAGCTTGGCAGAGACCTCCGGGCGGGTTCATTCCTACGAGCAGTACTTC.